The clone carrying this T cell receptor (beta chain) showed up just a few times. What it recognizes is unknown. Sequenced material consisted of expressed TCRB transcripts (all of the isolated RNA was reverse transcribed). The data were produced by immunoSEQ multiplex PCR, yet TCRdb's version contains in-frame clones alone and is incomplete. Of hundreds of thousands of clones listed, about a sixth were seen once; the top ten hold under 0.095%. These data come from a study of beta chain features in type 1 diabetes. Every participating donor gave one draw, a heparinised blood sample averaging about 116 mL. Sorting based on CD45RO/CCR7/CD25/CD127/CD95/CD27 separated CD4+ naive, central memory, regulatory and stem cell-like memory cells. V lost 0 bases to trimming and J lost 3 bases, with 10 bases between them. The CDR3 has 15 residues. Germline CDR1 and CDR2: SEHNR and FQNEAQ (reference sequence). Study-level points and caveats: Across patients, naive, central memory and Treg TCRB repertoires exhibited apparently greater similarity than was observed across healthy donors. Shortening that was moderate but significant affected the TCRB CDR3s of Type 1 diabetes patients in all four CD4+ subsets.

This sequence was found in a man younger than 30 in good health. This chain connects TRBV7-9 to TRBJ2-3; TRBD2 might be the D (6 bases). Sequences were obtained from naive CD4+ T cells from blood. CDR3 coding DNA: TGTGCCAGCAGCTTAGCGCGGCGGGGAACAGATACGCAGTATTTT. Residues: CASSLARRGTDTQYF.